Below, 10 T cell receptor beta chains from the same sample are listed, as sequenced in a study of early T cells in non-severe SARS-CoV-2 infection. TCRdb called the 5' RACE reads again in MiXCR, with one record for every CDR3 protein. This sample carries fewer than 30,000 distinct CDR3 sequences, 5% to 5.5% of them seen once, and the ten largest clones take 0.8% to 1%. The sample taken for sequencing was whole blood. The receptors here all came from an adult who was a healthcare worker with PCR-confirmed SARS-CoV-2 infection or an uninfected control (not recorded which).

This clonotype has only a few counts. V gene TRBV7-8 combines with J gene TRBJ2-1, with 10 bases fitting TRBD2. This CDR3 spans 13 amino acids. With 6 bases clipped from V and 9 bases from J, the junction kept 5 bases outside the gene matches. Germline assignment: CDR1 SGHVS and CDR2 FQNEAQ. The CDR3 DNA follows: TGTGCCAGCAGAGCGGGGGGGCTGGTTGAGCAGTTCTTC. Translating gives CASRAGGLVEQFF.

This clonotype appeared many times. DNA of the CDR3: TGTGCCAGCAGCTTGGAACAGGGCGGCTATGGCTACACCTTC. Translated: CASSLEQGGYGYTF. V and J are TRBV5-5 and TRBJ1-2; tentatively, D is TRBD1 (6 bases). Germline CDR1 is SGHKS and CDR2 is YYEKEE (reference sequence). The CDR3 length is 14 residues. Between the trimmed V and J ends, which lost 0 bases and 4 bases, there was a span of 10 bases.

V usage is TRBV7-8 and J usage is TRBJ1-1; TRBD1 agrees at 11 bases. J was trimmed by 12 bases and V by 5 bases; bases with no gene match: 8. Germline CDR1 and CDR2: SGHVS and FQNEAQ. The length of the CDR3 is 13 residues. In DNA, the CDR3 is TGTGCCAGCAGCCCAGGACAGGGGGCCGCTCCTTTCTTT. It specifies CASSPGQGAAPFF.

This clonotype has ten or more counts. CDR3 nucleotides: TGTGCCAGCACCGGATTGGATAGCTCCTACAATGAGCAGTTCTTC. Protein: CASTGLDSSYNEQFF. This rearrangement joins TRBV7-9 to TRBJ2-1; D gene unclear. Trimming took off 7 bases at V and 0 bases at J, with 13 bases between the two ends. Germline CDR1 is SEHNR and CDR2 is FQNEAQ (reference sequence). This CDR3 is built from 15 residues.

There are many counts of this clonotype. The V call is TRBV5-4, the J call TRBJ1-1, with TRBD1 matching over 9 bases. Germline CDR1 SGHNT, CDR2 YYREEE (reference sequence). The J segment lost 9 bases and the V segment lost 10 bases, leaving 7 bases of the junction unmatched. This CDR3 is built from 11 residues. The CDR3 loop reads CAGTGQGKAFF. Written as DNA, the CDR3 is TGTGCCGGAACGGGACAGGGAAAAGCTTTCTTT.

Many counts were recorded for this clonotype. The chain couples TRBV19 to TRBJ2-7; 8 nucleotides align to TRBD1. The CDR3 loop spans 15 amino acids. The ends lost 4 bases at V and 0 bases at J; junction bases unmatched: 5. Germline CDR1 LNHDA, CDR2 SQIVND (reference sequence). CDR3: CASSKGQAISYEQYF. CDR3 DNA sequence: TGTGCCAGTAGTAAGGGACAGGCGATCTCCTACGAGCAGTACTTC.

The table lists this clonotype with many counts. The chain uses TRBV7-9 and TRBJ1-6; 10 bases match TRBD1. CDR3 size: 14 residues. The ends lost 7 bases at V and 9 bases at J; junction bases unmatched: 6. The V gene's germline CDR1 is SEHNR and CDR2 FQNEAQ (reference sequence). CDR3 sequence reads: CASNTGQGISPLHF. DNA of the CDR3: TGTGCCAGCAACACGGGACAGGGGATTTCACCCCTCCACTTT.

CDR3 protein: CASSYEASGMGEQYF. CDR3 bases: TGTGCCAGCAGTTACGAGGCATCGGGTATGGGAGAGCAGTACTTC. The genes are TRBV6-1 and TRBJ2-7; D is undetermined. The ends were cut back, 5 bases at V and 7 bases at J, with 21 bases in the middle. Germline V gene lookup returns CDR1 MNHNS and CDR2 SASEGT. The CDR3 is made up of 15 amino acids.

In its sample, this clonotype is medium-sized. The chain couples TRBV24-1 to TRBJ1-1, with TRBD1 as a possible D gene (6 bases). Trimming removed 9 bases at V and 3 bases at J, with 13 bases between. The CDR3 extends over 13 amino acids. The germline CDR1 and CDR2 sequences are KGHDR and SFDVKD. CDR3 loop: CATSQGRYTEAFF. CDR3 DNA: TGTGCCACCTCGCAGGGGAGATACACTGAAGCTTTCTTT.

This clonotype was detected ten times or more. The V gene is TRBV27, the J gene TRBJ1-1; 9 bases fit TRBD1. J gave up 3 bases and V 5 bases, and 7 bases lay outside the gene matches. The CDR3 is 15 residues long. The germline V gene has CDR1 MNHEY and CDR2 SMNVEV (reference sequence). CDR3 sequence: CASSPETGGYTEAFF. DNA for the CDR3: TGTGCCAGCAGTCCGGAGACAGGGGGATACACTGAAGCTTTCTTT.